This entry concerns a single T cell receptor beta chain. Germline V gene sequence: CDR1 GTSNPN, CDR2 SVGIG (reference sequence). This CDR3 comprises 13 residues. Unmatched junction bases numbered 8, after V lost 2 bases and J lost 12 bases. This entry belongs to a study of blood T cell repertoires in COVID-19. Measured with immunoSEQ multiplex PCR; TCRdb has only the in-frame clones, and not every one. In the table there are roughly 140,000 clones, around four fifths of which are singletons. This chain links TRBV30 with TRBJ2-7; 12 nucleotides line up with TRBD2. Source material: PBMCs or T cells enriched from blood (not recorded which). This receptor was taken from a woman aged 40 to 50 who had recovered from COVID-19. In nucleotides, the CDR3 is TGTGCCTGGAGTCCAATGACTAGCGGGAGTGTGTACTTC. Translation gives CAWSPMTSGSVYF.